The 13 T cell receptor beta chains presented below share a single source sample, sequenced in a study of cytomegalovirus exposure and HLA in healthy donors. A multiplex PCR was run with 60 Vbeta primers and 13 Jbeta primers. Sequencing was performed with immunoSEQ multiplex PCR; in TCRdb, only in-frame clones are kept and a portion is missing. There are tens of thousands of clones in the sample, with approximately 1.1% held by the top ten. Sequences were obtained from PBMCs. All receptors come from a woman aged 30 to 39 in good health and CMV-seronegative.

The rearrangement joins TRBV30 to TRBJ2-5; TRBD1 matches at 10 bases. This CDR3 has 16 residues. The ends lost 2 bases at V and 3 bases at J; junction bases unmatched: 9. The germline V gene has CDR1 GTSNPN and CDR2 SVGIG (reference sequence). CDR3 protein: CAWSSGWDRGKETQYF. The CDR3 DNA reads TGTGCCTGGAGTTCGGGCTGGGACAGGGGAAAAGAGACCCAGTACTTC.

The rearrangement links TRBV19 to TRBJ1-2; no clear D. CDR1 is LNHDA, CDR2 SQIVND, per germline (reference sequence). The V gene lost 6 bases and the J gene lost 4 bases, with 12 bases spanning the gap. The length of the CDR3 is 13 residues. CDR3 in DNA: TGTGCCAGTAGCCCTGGGGAGGTCTATGGCTACACCTTC. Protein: CASSPGEVYGYTF. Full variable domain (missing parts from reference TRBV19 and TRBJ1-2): DGGITQSPKYLFRKEGQNVTLSCEQNLNHDAMYWYRQDPGQGLRLIYYSQIVNDFQKGDIAEGYSVSREKKESFPLTVTSAQKNPTAFYLCASSPGEVYGYTFGSGTRLTVV.

CDR3 in amino acids: CASSSLSEQFF. The CDR3 DNA is TGTGCCAGCAGCTCCCTGTCTGAGCAGTTCTTC. The chain combines TRBV5-6 with TRBJ2-1; D remains ambiguous. Trimming cost V 3 bases and J 9 bases, with 7 bases left between them. Germline assignment: CDR1 SGHDT and CDR2 YYEEEE. This CDR3 contains 11 residues.

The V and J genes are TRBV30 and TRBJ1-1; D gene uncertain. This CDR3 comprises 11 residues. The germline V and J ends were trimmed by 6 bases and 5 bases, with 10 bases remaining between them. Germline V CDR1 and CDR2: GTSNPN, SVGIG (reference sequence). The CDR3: CACRVRTEAFF. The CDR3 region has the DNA TGTGCCTGCCGGGTTCGGACTGAAGCTTTCTTT.

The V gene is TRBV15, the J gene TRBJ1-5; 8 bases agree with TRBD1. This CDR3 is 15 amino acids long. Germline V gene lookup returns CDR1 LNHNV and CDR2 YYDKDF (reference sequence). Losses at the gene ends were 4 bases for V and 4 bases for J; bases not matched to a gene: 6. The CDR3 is CATSNTGGANQPQHF. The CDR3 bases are TGTGCCACCAGCAACACAGGGGGAGCGAATCAGCCCCAGCATTTT.

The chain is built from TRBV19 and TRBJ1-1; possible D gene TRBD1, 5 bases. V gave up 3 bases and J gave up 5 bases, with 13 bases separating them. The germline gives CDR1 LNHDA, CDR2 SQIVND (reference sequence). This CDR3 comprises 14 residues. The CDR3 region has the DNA TGTGCCAGTAGTATGGAGGGGCATTGGACTGAAGCTTTCTTT. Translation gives CASSMEGHWTEAFF.

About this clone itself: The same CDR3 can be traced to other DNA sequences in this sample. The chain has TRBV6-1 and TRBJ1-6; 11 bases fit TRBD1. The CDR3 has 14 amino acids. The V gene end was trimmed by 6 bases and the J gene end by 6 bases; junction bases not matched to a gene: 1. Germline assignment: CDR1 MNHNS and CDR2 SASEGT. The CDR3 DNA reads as TGTGCCAGCAGAGGACAGGGGGCTAATTCACCCCTCCACTTT. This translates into CASRGQGANSPLHF.

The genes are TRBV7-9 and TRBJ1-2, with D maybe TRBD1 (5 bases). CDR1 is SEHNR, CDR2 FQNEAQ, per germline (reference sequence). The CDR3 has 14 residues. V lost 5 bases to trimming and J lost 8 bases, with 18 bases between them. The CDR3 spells CASSASGLGPGYTF. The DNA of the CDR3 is TGTGCCAGCAGCGCTTCGGGCCTGGGGCCCGGCTACACCTTC.

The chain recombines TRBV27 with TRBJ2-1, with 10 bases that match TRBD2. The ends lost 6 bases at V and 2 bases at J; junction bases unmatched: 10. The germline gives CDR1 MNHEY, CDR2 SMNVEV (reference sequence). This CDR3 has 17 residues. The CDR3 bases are TGTGCCAGCAGATCAGGGTTACTAGCGGGGACCTACAATGAGCAGTTCTTC. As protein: CASRSGLLAGTYNEQFF.

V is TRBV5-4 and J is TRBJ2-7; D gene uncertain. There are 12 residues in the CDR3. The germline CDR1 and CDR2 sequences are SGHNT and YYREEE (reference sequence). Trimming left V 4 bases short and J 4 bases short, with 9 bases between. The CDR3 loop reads CASSLGQYEQYF. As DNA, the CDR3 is TGTGCCAGCAGCCTTGGGCAGTACGAGCAGTACTTC. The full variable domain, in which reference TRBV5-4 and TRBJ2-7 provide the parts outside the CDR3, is ETGVTQSPTHLIKTRGQQVTLRCSSQSGHNTVSWYQQALGQGPQFIFQYYREEENGRGNFPPRFSGLQFPNYSSELNVNALELDDSALYLCASSLGQYEQYFGPGTRLTVT.

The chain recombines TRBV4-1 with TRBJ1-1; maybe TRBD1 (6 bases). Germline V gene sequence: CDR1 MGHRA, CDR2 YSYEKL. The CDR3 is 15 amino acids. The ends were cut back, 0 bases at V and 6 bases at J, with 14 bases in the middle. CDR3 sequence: CASSQEGLGAAEAFF. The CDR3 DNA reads TGCGCCAGCAGCCAAGAAGGCTTGGGGGCCGCTGAAGCTTTCTTT.

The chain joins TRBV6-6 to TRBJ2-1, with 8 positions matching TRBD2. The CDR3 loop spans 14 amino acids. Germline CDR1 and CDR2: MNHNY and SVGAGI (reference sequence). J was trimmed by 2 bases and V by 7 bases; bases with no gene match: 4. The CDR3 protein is CASNSGSPYNEQFF. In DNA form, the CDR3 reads TGTGCCAGCAACAGCGGGAGCCCCTACAATGAGCAGTTCTTC.

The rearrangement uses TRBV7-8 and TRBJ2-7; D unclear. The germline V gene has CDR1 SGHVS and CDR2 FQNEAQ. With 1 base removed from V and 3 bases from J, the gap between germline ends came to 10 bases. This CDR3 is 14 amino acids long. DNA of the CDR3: TGTGCCAGCAGCTTAGGAAGGCAGGTCTACGAGCAGTACTTC. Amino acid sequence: CASSLGRQVYEQYF.